One and the same sample provided the 8 T cell receptor beta chains below, sequenced in a study of blood T cells in healthy people across ages. A second PCR, run for roughly 6 to 11 cycles, used a sample-barcoded 5' primer plus a J-beta primer mix. TCRdb reprocessed the 5' RACE reads via MiXCR and lists one record per CDR3 protein. This sample yields a few hundred thousand distinct CDR3 sequences, of which roughly 29% are seen a single time; 25% to 30% belongs to the top ten. Sequencing was carried out using blood. The receptors originated from a woman in her sixties or seventies in good health.

This clonotype occurred once. This chain uses TRBV11-2 with TRBJ1-4; no clear D gene. This CDR3 has 12 residues. The ends were cut back, 3 bases at V and 13 bases at J, with 12 bases in the middle. Germline V lookup: CDR1 SGHAT, CDR2 FQNNGV. The CDR3 DNA follows: TGTGCCAGCAGCTTCTCCCGACGGTCACTGTTTTTT. Its protein product is CASSFSRRSLFF.

Only a few counts were recorded for this clonotype. V usage is TRBV20-1 and J usage is TRBJ2-6; no clear D. With 5 bases removed from V and 3 bases from J, the gap between germline ends came to 8 bases. Germline assignment: CDR1 DFQATT and CDR2 SNEGSKA (reference sequence). The CDR3 has 13 residues. DNA of the CDR3: TGCAGTGCTCCCCTCCTTGGGGCCAACGTCCTGACTTTC. As protein: CSAPLLGANVLTF.

This chain connects TRBV7-3 to TRBJ2-1, with a possible D match to TRBD2 (5 bases). Germline lookup yields CDR1 SGHTA and CDR2 FQGTGA. V lost 0 bases and J 5 bases, leaving 8 bases between the germline ends. The CDR3 extends over 14 amino acids. For the CDR3, the DNA is TGTGCCAGCAGCTTAACCGGGCGGGACAATGAGCAGTTCTTC. Translated: CASSLTGRDNEQFF.

About this clonotype: This clone may be a read error of a much larger clone one base away. This sequence joins TRBV27 and TRBJ2-7, with D uncertain. Germline CDR1 reads MNHEY; CDR2 reads SMNVEV (reference sequence). This CDR3 is built from 14 residues. The CDR3 loop reads CAGSLSLSSYEQYF. Written as DNA, the CDR3 is TGTGCCGGCAGTTTGTCGCTTAGCTCCTACGAGCAGTACTTC.

The chain carries TRBV28 and TRBJ1-2; D is undetermined. The V end was cut by 7 bases, the J end by 7 bases, with 10 bases between. The CDR3 contains 11 residues. CDR1 is MDHEN and CDR2 is SYDVKM in the germline V gene. CDR3 in DNA: TGTGCCAGCACCCGCGAGAGTGGCTACACCTTC. As protein: CASTRESGYTF.

Regarding this clonotype: A junction end diverges from the germline sequence, so it may reflect a read error. The rearrangement links TRBV12-3 or TRBV12-4 to TRBJ2-3; 8 bases are a match to TRBD2. The CDR3 covers 15 residues. The CDR3 region has the DNA TGTGCCAGCAGTCCATCTAGCGGGCGGACAGATACGGAGTATTTT. Residues: CASSPSSGRTDTEYF.

The V gene is TRBV6-6, the J gene TRBJ2-7; D is perhaps TRBD1 (5 bases). CDR3 length equals 16 residues. Germline V gives CDR1 MNHNY, CDR2 SVGAGI (reference sequence). Trimming removed 2 bases at V and 6 bases at J, with 20 bases between. CDR3 bases: TGTGCCAGCAGTTACATATGCGACAGTACGGAGTGCGAGCAGTACTTC. Residues: CASSYICDSTECEQYF.

CDR3 region: CASGSTGVSYNEQFF. The CDR3 DNA reads TGTGCTAGTGGTTCCACAGGAGTTAGCTACAATGAGCAGTTCTTC. The chain is built from TRBV12-5 and TRBJ2-1, with a weak D call TRBD1 (5 bases). CDR1 LGHNT and CDR2 FRNRAP come from the germline V gene. This CDR3 spans 15 amino acids. V shed 4 bases and J shed 3 bases, with 13 bases lying between them.